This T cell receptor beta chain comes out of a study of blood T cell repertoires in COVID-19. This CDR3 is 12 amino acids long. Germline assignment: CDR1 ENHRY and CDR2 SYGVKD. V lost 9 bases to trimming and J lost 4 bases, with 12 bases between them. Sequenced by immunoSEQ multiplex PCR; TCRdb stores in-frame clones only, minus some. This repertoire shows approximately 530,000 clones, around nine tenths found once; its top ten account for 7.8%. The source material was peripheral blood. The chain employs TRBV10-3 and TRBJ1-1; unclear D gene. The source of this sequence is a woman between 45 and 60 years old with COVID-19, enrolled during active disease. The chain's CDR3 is CAIRREGTEAFF. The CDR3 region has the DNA TGTGCCATACGACGGGAGGGCACTGAAGCTTTCTTT.